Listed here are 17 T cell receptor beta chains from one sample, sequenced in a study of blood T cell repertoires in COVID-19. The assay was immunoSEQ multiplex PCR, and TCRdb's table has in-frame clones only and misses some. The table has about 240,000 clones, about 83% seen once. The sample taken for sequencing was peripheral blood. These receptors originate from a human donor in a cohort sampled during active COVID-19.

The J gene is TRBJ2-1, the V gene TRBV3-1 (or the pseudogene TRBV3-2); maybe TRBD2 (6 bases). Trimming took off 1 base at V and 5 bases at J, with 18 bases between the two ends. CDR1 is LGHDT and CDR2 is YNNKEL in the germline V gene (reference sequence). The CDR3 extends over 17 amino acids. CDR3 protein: CASSQVRLAQQDNEQFF. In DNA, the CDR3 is TGTGCCAGCAGCCAAGTCCGTCTAGCGCAGCAAGACAATGAGCAGTTCTTC.

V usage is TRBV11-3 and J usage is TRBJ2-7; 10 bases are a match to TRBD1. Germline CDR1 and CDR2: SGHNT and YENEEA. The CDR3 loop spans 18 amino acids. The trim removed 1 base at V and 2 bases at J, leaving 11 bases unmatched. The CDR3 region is CASSLGAKTTGGPYEQYF. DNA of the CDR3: TGTGCCAGCAGCTTAGGGGCGAAGACGACAGGGGGCCCCTACGAGCAGTACTTC.

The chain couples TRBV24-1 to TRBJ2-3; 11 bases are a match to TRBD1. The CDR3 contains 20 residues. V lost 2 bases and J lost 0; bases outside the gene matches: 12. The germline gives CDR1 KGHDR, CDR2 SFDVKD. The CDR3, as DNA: TGTGCCACCAGTGATTCCGTCCCGGGACAGGGGGAGTATAGCACAGATACGCAGTATTTT. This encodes CATSDSVPGQGEYSTDTQYF.

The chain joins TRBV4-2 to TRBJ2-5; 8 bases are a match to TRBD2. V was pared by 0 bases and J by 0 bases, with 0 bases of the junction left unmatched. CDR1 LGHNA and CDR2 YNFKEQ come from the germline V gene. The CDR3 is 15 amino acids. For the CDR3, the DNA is TGTGCCAGCAGCCAAGAACTAGCGGACCAAGAGACCCAGTACTTC. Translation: CASSQELADQETQYF.

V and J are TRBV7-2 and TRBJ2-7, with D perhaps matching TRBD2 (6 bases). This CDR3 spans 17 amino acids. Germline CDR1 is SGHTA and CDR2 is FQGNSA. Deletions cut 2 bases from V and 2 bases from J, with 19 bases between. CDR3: CASSLSPPGGGAYEQYF. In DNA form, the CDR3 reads TGTGCCAGCAGCTTATCGCCCCCCGGCGGCGGGGCCTACGAGCAGTACTTC.

This CDR3 reads CATSARYDAGEQYF. DNA for the CDR3: TGTGCCACCAGCGCGCGCTATGATGCGGGCGAGCAGTACTTC. The chain is built from TRBV15 and TRBJ2-7; possible D gene TRBD2, 5 bases. CDR1 is LNHNV and CDR2 is YYDKDF in the germline V gene (reference sequence). Between the trimmed V and J ends, which lost 5 bases and 6 bases, there was a span of 17 bases. This CDR3 comprises 14 residues. Based on the CDR3 plus reference TRBV15 and TRBJ2-7, the full variable domain is DAMVIQNPRYQVTQFGKPVTLSCSQTLNHNVMYWYQQKSSQAPKLLFHYYDKDFNNEADTPDNFQSRRPNTSFCFLDIRSPGLGDTAMYLCATSARYDAGEQYFGPGTRLTVT.

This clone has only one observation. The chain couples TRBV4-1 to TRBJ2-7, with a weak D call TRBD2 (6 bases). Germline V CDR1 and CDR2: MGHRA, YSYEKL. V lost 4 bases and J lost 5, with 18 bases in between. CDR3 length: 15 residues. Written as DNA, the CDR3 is TGCGCCAGCAGCCCAGTAGCTGGGGGGAGTGACGAGCAGTACTTC. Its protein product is CASSPVAGGSDEQYF.

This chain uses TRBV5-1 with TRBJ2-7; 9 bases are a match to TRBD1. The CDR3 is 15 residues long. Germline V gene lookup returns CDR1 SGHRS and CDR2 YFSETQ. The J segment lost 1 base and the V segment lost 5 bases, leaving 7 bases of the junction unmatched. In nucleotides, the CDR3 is TGCGCCAGCAGTCGCGGACAGGGGAGGTCCTACGAGCAGTACTTC. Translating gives CASSRGQGRSYEQYF.

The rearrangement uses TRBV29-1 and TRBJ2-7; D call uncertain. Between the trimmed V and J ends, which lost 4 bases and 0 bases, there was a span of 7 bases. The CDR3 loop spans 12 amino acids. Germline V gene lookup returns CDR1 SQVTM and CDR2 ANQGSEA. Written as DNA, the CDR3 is TGCAGCGTTGTGGCCAGCTCCTACGAGCAGTACTTC. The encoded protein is CSVVASSYEQYF.

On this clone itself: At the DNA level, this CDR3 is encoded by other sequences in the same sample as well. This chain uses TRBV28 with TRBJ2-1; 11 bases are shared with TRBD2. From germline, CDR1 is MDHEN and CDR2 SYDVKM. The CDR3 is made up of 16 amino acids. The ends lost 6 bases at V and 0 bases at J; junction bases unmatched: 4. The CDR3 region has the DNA TGTGCCAGCAGCCTTACTAGCGGGAGCTCCTACAATGAGCAGTTCTTC. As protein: CASSLTSGSSYNEQFF.

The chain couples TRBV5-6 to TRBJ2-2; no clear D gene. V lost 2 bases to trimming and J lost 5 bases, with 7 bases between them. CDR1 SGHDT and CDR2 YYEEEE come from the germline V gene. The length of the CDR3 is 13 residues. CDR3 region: CASSFASTGELFF. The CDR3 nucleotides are TGTGCCAGCAGCTTCGCGTCAACCGGGGAGCTGTTTTTT.

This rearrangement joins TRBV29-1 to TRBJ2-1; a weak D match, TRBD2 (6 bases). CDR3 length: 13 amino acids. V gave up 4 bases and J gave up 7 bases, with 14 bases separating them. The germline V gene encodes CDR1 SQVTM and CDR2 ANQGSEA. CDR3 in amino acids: CSVVSRGWNEQFF. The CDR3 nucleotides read TGCAGCGTTGTGTCCCGGGGGTGGAATGAGCAGTTCTTC.

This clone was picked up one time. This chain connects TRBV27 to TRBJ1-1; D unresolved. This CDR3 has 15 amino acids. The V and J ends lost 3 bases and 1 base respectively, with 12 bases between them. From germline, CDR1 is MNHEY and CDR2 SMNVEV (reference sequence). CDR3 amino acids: CASSFGGRQNTEAFF. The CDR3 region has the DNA TGTGCCAGCAGTTTTGGTGGCAGACAGAACACTGAAGCTTTCTTT.

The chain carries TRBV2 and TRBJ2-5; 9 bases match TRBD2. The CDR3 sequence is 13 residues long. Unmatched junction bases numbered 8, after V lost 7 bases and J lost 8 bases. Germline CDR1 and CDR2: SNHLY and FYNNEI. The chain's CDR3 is CASTGLARSTQYF. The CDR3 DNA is TGTGCCAGCACGGGACTAGCTAGAAGTACCCAGTACTTC.

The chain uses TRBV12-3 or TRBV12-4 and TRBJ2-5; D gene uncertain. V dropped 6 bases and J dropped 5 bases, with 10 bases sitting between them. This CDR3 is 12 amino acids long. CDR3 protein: CASSPHWETQYF. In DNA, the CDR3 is TGTGCCAGCAGCCCTCACTGGGAGACCCAGTACTTC.

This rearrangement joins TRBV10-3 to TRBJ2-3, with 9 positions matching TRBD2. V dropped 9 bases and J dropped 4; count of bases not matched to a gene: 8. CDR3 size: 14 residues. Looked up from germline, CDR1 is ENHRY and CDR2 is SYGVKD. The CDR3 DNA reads TGTGCCATTAATAGCGGGAGAGGGGCAGATACGCAGTATTTT. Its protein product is CAINSGRGADTQYF.

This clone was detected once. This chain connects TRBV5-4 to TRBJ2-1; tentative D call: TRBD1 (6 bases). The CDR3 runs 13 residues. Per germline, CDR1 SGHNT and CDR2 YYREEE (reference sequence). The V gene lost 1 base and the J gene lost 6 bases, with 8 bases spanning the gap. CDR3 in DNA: TGTGCCAGCAGCTTGCAGGGGCGCAATGAGCAGTTCTTC. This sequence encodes CASSLQGRNEQFF. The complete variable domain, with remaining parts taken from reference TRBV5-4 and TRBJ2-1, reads ETGVTQSPTHLIKTRGQQVTLRCSSQSGHNTVSWYQQALGQGPQFIFQYYREEENGRGNFPPRFSGLQFPNYSSELNVNALELDDSALYLCASSLQGRNEQFFGPGTRLTVL.